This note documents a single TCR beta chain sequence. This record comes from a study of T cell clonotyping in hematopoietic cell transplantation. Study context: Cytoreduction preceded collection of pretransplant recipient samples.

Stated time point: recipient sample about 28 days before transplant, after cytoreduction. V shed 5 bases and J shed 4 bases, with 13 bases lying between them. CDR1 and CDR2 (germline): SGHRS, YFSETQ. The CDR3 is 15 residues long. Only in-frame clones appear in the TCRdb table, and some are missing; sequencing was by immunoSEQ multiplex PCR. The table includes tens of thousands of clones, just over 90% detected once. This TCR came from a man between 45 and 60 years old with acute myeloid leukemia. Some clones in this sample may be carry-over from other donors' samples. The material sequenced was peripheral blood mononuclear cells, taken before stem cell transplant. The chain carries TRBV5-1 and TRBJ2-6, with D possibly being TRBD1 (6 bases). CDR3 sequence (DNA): TGCGCCAGCAGTTTACCGGGGACAGGGGCCAACGTCCTGACTTTC. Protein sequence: CASSLPGTGANVLTF.